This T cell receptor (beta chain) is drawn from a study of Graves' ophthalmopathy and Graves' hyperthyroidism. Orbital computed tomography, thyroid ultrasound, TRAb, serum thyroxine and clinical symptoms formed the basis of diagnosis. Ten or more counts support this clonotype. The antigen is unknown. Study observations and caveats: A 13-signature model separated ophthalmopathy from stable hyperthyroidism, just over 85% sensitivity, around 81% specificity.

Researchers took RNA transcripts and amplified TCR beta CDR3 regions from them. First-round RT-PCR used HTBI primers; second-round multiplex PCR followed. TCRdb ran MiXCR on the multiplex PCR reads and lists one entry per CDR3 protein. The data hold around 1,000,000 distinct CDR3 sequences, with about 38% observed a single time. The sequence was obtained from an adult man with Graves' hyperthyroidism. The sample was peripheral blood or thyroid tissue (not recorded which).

The CDR3 region is CAISERGQGRQETQYF. In nucleotides, the CDR3 is TGTGCCATCAGTGAGCGGGGACAGGGCCGGCAAGAGACCCAGTACTTC. V is TRBV10-3 and J is TRBJ2-5; TRBD1 aligns across 9 bases. Germline V gives CDR1 ENHRY, CDR2 SYGVKD. The V gene end was trimmed by 2 bases and the J gene end by 2 bases; junction bases not matched to a gene: 6. This CDR3 comprises 16 residues.